The 31 T cell receptor beta chains presented below share a single source sample, sequenced in a study of radiotherapy plus CTLA-4 blockade in lung cancer. Generated by immunoSEQ multiplex PCR, the TCRdb table keeps only in-frame clones and is missing some. Of about 59,000 clones in the sample, around four fifths are singletons; the top ten hold around 6%. The source material was peripheral blood, sampled from a patient treated with radiotherapy plus ipilimumab. These receptors were taken from a human donor with non-small cell lung cancer whose response to radiotherapy plus ipilimumab could not be evaluated.

The CDR3 nucleotides read TGTGCCAGCAGCTTGAAGGGTGGGGGGACTGAAGCTTTCTTT. It specifies CASSLKGGGTEAFF. The chain carries TRBV5-5 and TRBJ1-1; maybe TRBD1 (5 bases). Trimming pared 1 base from V and 5 bases from J, leaving 12 bases between. Per germline, CDR1 SGHKS and CDR2 YYEKEE (reference sequence). The CDR3 covers 14 residues.

The V call is TRBV7-2, the J call TRBJ2-5, with D tentatively TRBD1 (5 bases). The V end was cut by 3 bases, the J end by 3 bases, with 8 bases between. The CDR3 loop spans 13 amino acids. Germline CDR1 SGHTA, CDR2 FQGNSA. In DNA form, the CDR3 reads TGTGCCAGCAGCTTTGGCAGGGAAGAGACCCAGTACTTC. Translation: CASSFGREETQYF.

The genes are TRBV6-5 and TRBJ2-2; D might be TRBD1 (5 bases). This CDR3 contains 13 residues. V shed 4 bases and J shed 7 bases, with 10 bases lying between them. Germline-derived CDR1 and CDR2 are MNHEY and SVGAGI. CDR3 sequence: CASSLGAIGELFF. The CDR3 DNA follows: TGTGCCAGCAGTTTAGGGGCAATCGGGGAGCTGTTTTTT.

The chain's CDR3 is CATSRLQGAGETQYF. CDR3 nucleotide sequence: TGTGCCACCAGCAGACTACAGGGGGCAGGGGAGACCCAGTACTTC. V and J are TRBV15 and TRBJ2-5; TRBD1 matches at 9 bases. CDR1 and CDR2 (germline): LNHNV, YYDKDF (reference sequence). The CDR3 is 15 residues long. V lost 2 bases to trimming and J lost 5 bases; unmatched junction nucleotides: 6. Full variable domain (outside the CDR3, taken from reference TRBV15 and TRBJ2-5): DAMVIQNPRYQVTQFGKPVTLSCSQTLNHNVMYWYQQKSSQAPKLLFHYYDKDFNNEADTPDNFQSRRPNTSFCFLDIRSPGLGDTAMYLCATSRLQGAGETQYFGPGTRLLVL.

The chain is built from TRBV30 and TRBJ1-6, with TRBD1 identical over 8 bases. Germline values: CDR1 GTSNPN, CDR2 SVGIG (reference sequence). V was pared by 0 bases and J by 9 bases, with 7 bases of the junction left unmatched. CDR3 length equals 15 residues. The CDR3 DNA follows: TGTGCCTGGAGTGTAACTCAGGGGGCGATTTCACCCCTCCACTTT. This gives the protein CAWSVTQGAISPLHF. The full variable domain, rest sourced from reference TRBV30 and TRBJ1-6, is SQTIHQWPATLVQPVGSPLSLECTVEGTSNPNLYWYRQAAGRGLQLLFYSVGIGQISSEVPQNLSASRPQDRQFILSSKKLLLSDSGFYLCAWSVTQGAISPLHFGNGTRLTVT.

The rearrangement links TRBV5-1 to TRBJ2-7; 8 nucleotides agree with TRBD2. V was pared by 0 bases and J by 4 bases, with 6 bases of the junction left unmatched. CDR1 and CDR2 from the germline V gene are SGHRS and YFSETQ. The length of the CDR3 is 15 residues. The CDR3 region has the DNA TGCGCCAGCAGCTTGGGGGGACTAGAGATATACGAGCAGTACTTC. Translating it yields CASSLGGLEIYEQYF.

The J gene is TRBJ2-7, the V gene TRBV19; 10 bases match TRBD1. The CDR3 runs to 13 residues. Losses at the gene ends were 8 bases for V and 4 bases for J; bases not matched to a gene: 5. Germline loops: CDR1 LNHDA, CDR2 SQIVND (reference sequence). CDR3 coding DNA: TGTGCCAGTGGTTGGACAGGGGGGTACGAGCAGTACTTC. Translation gives CASGWTGGYEQYF. Full variable domain (rest looked up from reference TRBV19 and TRBJ2-7): DGGITQSPKYLFRKEGQNVTLSCEQNLNHDAMYWYRQDPGQGLRLIYYSQIVNDFQKGDIAEGYSVSREKKESFPLTVTSAQKNPTAFYLCASGWTGGYEQYFGPGTRLTVT.

V and J are TRBV13 and TRBJ2-5, with 9 bases lining up with TRBD2. The assigned J gene may be wrong: the sequence end matches TRBJ2-7 better. The V gene's germline CDR1 is PRHDT and CDR2 FYEKMQ (reference sequence). The CDR3 spans 14 residues. CDR3 residues: CASSFSGSSYEQYF. The CDR3 coding sequence is TGTGCCAGCAGCTTTAGCGGGAGCTCCTACGAGCAGTACTTC.

This sequence joins TRBV18 and TRBJ2-3, with 10 bases that match TRBD1. The germline V gene encodes CDR1 KGHSH and CDR2 LQKENI. V trimming: 5 bases; J trimming: 1 base; junction bases outside the gene matches: 6. The CDR3 runs to 16 residues. CDR3 nucleotides: TGTGCCAGCTCAAGCCGACAGGGGGCGGGCACAGATACGCAGTATTTT. This codes for CASSSRQGAGTDTQYF.

J is TRBJ2-4 and V is TRBV5-4, with D perhaps matching TRBD1 (7 bases). Per germline, CDR1 SGHNT and CDR2 YYREEE (reference sequence). Trimming stripped 4 bases from V and 8 bases from J, with 25 bases between. The CDR3 sequence is 17 residues long. CDR3 nucleotide sequence: TGTGCCAGCAGCCAAGGGATCCAGGGGGGCGGTATGGACATTCAGTACTTC. It encodes CASSQGIQGGGMDIQYF.

As DNA, the CDR3 is TGTGCCAGTAGCCCATCGACAGGGCTTATAACTGAAGCTTTCTTT. This codes for CASSPSTGLITEAFF. V usage is TRBV19 and J usage is TRBJ1-1; 7 bases fit TRBD1. Germline values: CDR1 LNHDA, CDR2 SQIVND (reference sequence). The ends lost 6 bases at V and 5 bases at J; junction bases unmatched: 12. The length of the CDR3 is 15 residues.

The chain employs TRBV28 and TRBJ1-2; the D gene is possibly TRBD1 (6 bases). This CDR3 is built from 15 residues. V was trimmed by 2 bases and J by 5 bases, leaving 15 bases between them. Germline-derived CDR1 and CDR2 are MDHEN and SYDVKM. Here the CDR3 DNA reads TGTGCCAGCAGTTTAGGGGCAGGGGCAAGGTATGGCTACACCTTC. Protein product: CASSLGAGARYGYTF.

The J gene is TRBJ1-1, the V gene TRBV28, with D possibly matching TRBD1 (6 bases). CDR1 is MDHEN, CDR2 SYDVKM, per germline. This CDR3 is 15 amino acids long. Trimming cost V 4 bases and J 2 bases, with 14 bases left between them. The CDR3 nucleotides are TGTGCCAGCAGTTCACAACAGGGATTAAACACTGAAGCTTTCTTT. Translating gives CASSSQQGLNTEAFF. Based on the CDR3 plus reference TRBV28 and TRBJ1-1, the full variable domain is DVKVTQSSRYLVKRTGEKVFLECVQDMDHENMFWYRQDPGLGLRLIYFSYDVKMKEKGDIPEGYSVSREKKERFSLILESASTNQTSMYLCASSSQQGLNTEAFFGQGTRLTVV.

This rearrangement joins TRBV25-1 to TRBJ2-3, with D unclear. Germline assignment: CDR1 MGHDK and CDR2 SYGVNS. This CDR3 comprises 14 residues. The ends were cut back, 5 bases at V and 3 bases at J, with 12 bases in the middle. CDR3 protein: CASSKESRTDTQYF. The CDR3 bases are TGTGCCAGCAGTAAGGAGAGTAGGACAGATACGCAGTATTTT.

The chain carries TRBV5-1 and TRBJ1-2; D possibly corresponds to TRBD1 (6 bases). CDR1 SGHRS and CDR2 YFSETQ come from the germline V gene. Trimming pared 4 bases from V and 4 bases from J, leaving 23 bases between. The CDR3 spans 17 residues. The CDR3 reads CASSPGAGVGISYGYTF. The CDR3 nucleotides are TGCGCCAGCAGCCCTGGGGCAGGGGTAGGAATCAGCTATGGCTACACCTTC.

V and J are TRBV18 and TRBJ2-7, with TRBD1 as a possible D gene (6 bases). Germline-derived CDR1 and CDR2 are KGHSH and LQKENI. CDR3 length: 15 residues. Trimming took off 6 bases at V and 3 bases at J, with 18 bases between the two ends. The CDR3 bases are TGTGCCAGCTCTAGAGGTCAGGGGAAAGACTACGAGCAGTACTTC. It yields the protein CASSRGQGKDYEQYF.

CDR3 in amino acids: CASSPGQWHTEAFF. The DNA for the CDR3 is TGTGCCAGCAGCCCGGGACAGTGGCATACTGAAGCTTTCTTT. This chain joins TRBV7-8 and TRBJ1-1; 7 bases are shared with TRBD1. CDR1 is SGHVS and CDR2 is FQNEAQ in the germline V gene. This CDR3 spans 14 amino acids. The J segment lost 5 bases and the V segment lost 5 bases, leaving 8 bases of the junction unmatched.

Only a few counts were recorded for this clone. The chain has TRBV4-1 and TRBJ2-7; TRBD2 is a possible D gene (5 bases). Germline V gene data show CDR1 as MGHRA and CDR2 as YSYEKL. There are 13 residues in the CDR3. Between the trimmed V and J ends, which lost 1 base and 3 bases, there was a span of 7 bases. CDR3 protein: CASSQARGYEQYF. The CDR3 DNA follows: TGCGCCAGCAGCCAAGCCCGGGGCTACGAGCAGTACTTC.

This chain joins TRBV6-4 and TRBJ2-1, with 8 bases fitting TRBD1. CDR3 length equals 19 residues. The germline gives CDR1 MRHNA, CDR2 SNTAGT. V lost 8 bases and J lost 0; bases outside the gene matches: 18. CDR3 DNA sequence: TGTGCCAGCTGTAACCGACAGGGGCCCGAGGCGAGCTCCTACAATGAGCAGTTCTTC. Encoded protein: CASCNRQGPEASSYNEQFF.

The chain has TRBV5-4 and TRBJ2-3, with 11 nucleotides matching TRBD2. This CDR3 has 16 amino acids. The V gene's germline CDR1 is SGHNT and CDR2 YYREEE (reference sequence). V lost 0 bases to trimming and J lost 2 bases; unmatched junction nucleotides: 2. CDR3 in amino acids: CASSLVLAGDTDTQYF. Here the CDR3 DNA reads TGTGCCAGCAGCTTGGTACTAGCGGGAGACACAGATACGCAGTATTTT.

The V call is TRBV7-7, the J call TRBJ2-5, with 7 nucleotides matching TRBD1. Trimming cost V 6 bases and J 1 base; bases outside gene matches: 8. CDR3 length: 15 residues. The germline V gene has CDR1 SSHAT and CDR2 FNYEAQ (reference sequence). The CDR3 DNA sequence: TGTGCCAGCAGATCCGGGACAGCTCTCCAAGAGACCCAGTACTTC. It translates to CASRSGTALQETQYF.

This clone has more than one count but fewer than ten. This rearrangement joins TRBV7-6 to TRBJ2-3; 8 bases are a match to TRBD2. The CDR3 has 15 residues. Trimming took 1 base from V and 6 from J; bases not matched to a gene: 6. Germline V gene lookup returns CDR1 SGHVS and CDR2 FNYEAQ. The CDR3 loop is CASSLVGGVGDTQYF. The CDR3 DNA reads as TGTGCCAGCAGCTTAGTCGGGGGGGTCGGGGATACGCAGTATTTT.

The gene calls are TRBV7-8 and TRBJ1-4, with D tentatively TRBD1 (6 bases). The CDR3 runs to 16 residues. The V gene's germline CDR1 is SGHVS and CDR2 FQNEAQ. With 5 bases removed from V and 4 bases from J, the gap between germline ends came to 17 bases. For the CDR3, the DNA is TGTGCCAGCAGCATACCTGGACAGTTCTTTAATGAAAAACTGTTTTTT. It yields the protein CASSIPGQFFNEKLFF.

The gene calls are TRBV5-1 and TRBJ2-3; 10 nucleotides line up with TRBD1. The CDR3 has 14 amino acids. Looked up from germline, CDR1 is SGHRS and CDR2 is YFSETQ. Trimming cost V 0 bases and J 6 bases; bases outside gene matches: 1. The CDR3 nucleotides read TGCGCCAGCAGCTTGGAGGACAGGGGGGATACGCAGTATTTT. This translates into CASSLEDRGDTQYF.

This rearrangement joins TRBV11-2 to TRBJ2-1; TRBD2 is a possible D gene (6 bases). V was clipped by 1 base and J by 5 bases, with 15 bases between them. Per the germline V gene, CDR1 is SGHAT and CDR2 is FQNNGV. The CDR3 sequence is 16 residues long. This CDR3 is CASSLGPGVRDNEQFF. In DNA form, the CDR3 reads TGTGCCAGCAGCTTAGGGCCGGGAGTCCGGGACAATGAGCAGTTCTTC.

The chain joins TRBV9 to TRBJ1-4, with D tentatively TRBD1 (5 bases). V was shortened by 3 bases and J by 6 bases, with 15 bases between the two germline ends. The CDR3 has 15 amino acids. Germline V gene lookup returns CDR1 SGDLS and CDR2 YYNGEE. CDR3 in amino acids: CASSARGLRDEKLFF. CDR3 sequence (DNA): TGTGCCAGCAGCGCCCGGGGACTAAGGGATGAAAAACTGTTTTTT.

About this clone itself: Different DNA sequences within this sample yield the same CDR3. This chain joins TRBV27 and TRBJ2-3; tentative D call: TRBD1 (6 bases). The CDR3 contains 12 residues. Germline V gene data show CDR1 as MNHEY and CDR2 as SMNVEV (reference sequence). Trimming removed 6 bases from V and 6 bases from J, with 10 bases in between. CDR3 sequence reads: CASRTGGDTQYF. The CDR3 region has the DNA TGTGCCAGCAGGACAGGCGGGGATACGCAGTATTTT.

V and J are TRBV5-6 and TRBJ2-1, with D uncertain. This CDR3 comprises 12 residues. Germline CDR1 reads SGHDT; CDR2 reads YYEEEE. Trimming removed 1 base from V and 5 bases from J, with 4 bases in between. CDR3 sequence: CASSLTDNEQFF. The CDR3 coding sequence is TGTGCCAGCAGCTTGACGGACAATGAGCAGTTCTTC.

The J gene is TRBJ2-7, the V gene TRBV29-1, with D perhaps matching TRBD2 (5 bases). The germline gives CDR1 SQVTM, CDR2 ANQGSEA. Trimming removed 4 bases at V and 2 bases at J, with 15 bases between. This CDR3 is 14 amino acids long. DNA for the CDR3: TGCAGCGTTGTCGGCAGGACTGGTACCTACGAGCAGTACTTC. Its protein product is CSVVGRTGTYEQYF.

This chain joins TRBV19 and TRBJ2-1, with D possibly matching TRBD2 (6 bases). CDR1 LNHDA and CDR2 SQIVND come from the germline V gene (reference sequence). Trimming stripped 5 bases from V and 6 bases from J, with 11 bases between. CDR3 length equals 13 residues. The CDR3 loop is CASSSGGVNEQFF. The CDR3 nucleotides read TGTGCCAGTAGTTCCGGGGGAGTCAATGAGCAGTTCTTC.

The chain links TRBV2 to TRBJ1-2; 7 nucleotides agree with TRBD1. V lost 1 base and J lost 5; bases outside the gene matches: 13. CDR3 length: 17 amino acids. In germline, CDR1 is SNHLY, CDR2 FYNNEI. CDR3 DNA: TGTGCCAGCAGTGAAGACGGTGACAGGGATACCCAGTATGGCTACACCTTC. Its protein product is CASSEDGDRDTQYGYTF. Filled out from reference TRBV2 and TRBJ1-2, the complete variable domain reads EPEVTQTPSHQVTQMGQEVILRCVPISNHLYFYWYRQILGQKVEFLVSFYNNEISEKSEIFDDQFSVERPDGSNFTLKIRSTKLEDSAMYFCASSEDGDRDTQYGYTFGSGTRLTVV.